The present T cell receptor (beta chain) was sequenced within a study of read filtering for tumor transcriptome and immune sequencing. Ten or more counts support this clonotype. Trimming cost V 5 bases and J 0 bases, with 8 bases left between them. This CDR3 comprises 14 residues. Germline V gives CDR1 SGHRS, CDR2 YFSETQ. This library used approximately 0.4 ug RNA and molecular barcoded adaptors spanning alpha/delta and beta/gamma chains. TCRdb reprocessed the reads via MiXCR and lists one record per CDR3 protein. Of 85,000 or so distinct CDR3 sequences listed, over 9% are singletons. The chain joins TRBV5-1 to TRBJ2-2; no clear D gene. The TCR was taken from a donor older than 35 with multiple myeloma. The sample taken for sequencing was a population of CD138-negative cells sorted from bone marrow. This chain's CDR3 is CASRDGSNTGELFF. The CDR3 DNA reads TGCGCCAGCAGGGACGGTTCGAACACCGGGGAGCTGTTTTTT.